This paragraph covers one TCR beta chain sequence. Alongside a J-beta primer mix, a sample-barcoded 5' primer served in a second PCR lasting roughly 6 to 11 cycles. TCRdb reprocessed the 5' RACE reads via MiXCR and lists one record per CDR3 protein. This table holds some 1.4 million distinct CDR3 sequences, 42% found once. Peripheral blood samples of 9.5 to 10 milliliters were drawn from each donor. This sample is drawn from a study of blood T cells in healthy people across ages. The CDR3 has 14 residues. V lost 3 bases, J lost 5 bases, and 4 bases stayed unmatched. Germline V gene data show CDR1 as SGDLS and CDR2 as YYNGEE.

The sequenced sample consisted of blood. The clonotype was recovered from a woman aged 18-35 years in good health. The chain recombines TRBV9 with TRBJ1-4; 7 bases map to TRBD1. CDR3 DNA sequence: TGTGCCAGCAGCGACGGGACAGCGAATGAAAAACTGTTTTTT. Translated, it gives CASSDGTANEKLFF. Full variable domain (remainder filled in from reference TRBV9 and TRBJ1-4): DSGVTQTPKHLITATGQRVTLRCSPRSGDLSVYWYQQSLDQGLQFLIQYYNGEERAKGNILERFSAQQFPDLHSELNLSSLELGDSALYFCASSDGTANEKLFFGSGTQLSVL.